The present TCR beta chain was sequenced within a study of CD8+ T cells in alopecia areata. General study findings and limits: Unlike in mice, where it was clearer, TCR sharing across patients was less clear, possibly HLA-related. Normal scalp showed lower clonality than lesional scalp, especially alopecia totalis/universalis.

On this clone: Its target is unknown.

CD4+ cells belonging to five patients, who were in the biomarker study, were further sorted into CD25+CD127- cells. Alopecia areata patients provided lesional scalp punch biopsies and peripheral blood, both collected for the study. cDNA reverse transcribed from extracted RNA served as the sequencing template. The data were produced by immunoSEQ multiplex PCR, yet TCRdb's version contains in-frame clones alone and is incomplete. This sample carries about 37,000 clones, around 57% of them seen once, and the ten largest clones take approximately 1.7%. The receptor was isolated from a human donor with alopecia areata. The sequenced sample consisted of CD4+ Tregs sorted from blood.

DNA of the CDR3: TGCGCCAGCAGCTCCTTCCCTGGACAGTTCAATCAGCCCCAGCATTTT. Its translation is CASSSFPGQFNQPQHF. This sequence joins TRBV5-1 and TRBJ1-5, with D possibly matching TRBD1 (6 bases). V gave up 3 bases and J gave up 3 bases, with 16 bases separating them. CDR3 length: 16 residues. Germline V gene data show CDR1 as SGHRS and CDR2 as YFSETQ.